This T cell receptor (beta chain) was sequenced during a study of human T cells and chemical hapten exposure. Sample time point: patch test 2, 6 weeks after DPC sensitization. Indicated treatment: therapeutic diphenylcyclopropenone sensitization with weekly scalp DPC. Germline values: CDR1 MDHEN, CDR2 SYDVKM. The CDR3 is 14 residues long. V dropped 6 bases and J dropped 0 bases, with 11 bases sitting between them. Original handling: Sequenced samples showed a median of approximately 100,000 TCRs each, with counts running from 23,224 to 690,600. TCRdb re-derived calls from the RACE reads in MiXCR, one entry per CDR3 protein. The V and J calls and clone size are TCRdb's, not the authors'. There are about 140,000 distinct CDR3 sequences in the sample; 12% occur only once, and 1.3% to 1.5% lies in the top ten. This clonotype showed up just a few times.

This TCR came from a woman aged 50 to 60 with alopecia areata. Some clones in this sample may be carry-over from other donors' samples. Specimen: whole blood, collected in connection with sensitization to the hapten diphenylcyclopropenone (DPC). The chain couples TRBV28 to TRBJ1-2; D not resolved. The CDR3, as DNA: TGTGCCAGCAGACCCGACGGAGCTAACTATGGCTACACCTTC. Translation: CASRPDGANYGYTF.